This TCR beta chain came from a study of response to subunit inactivated influenza vaccine. Notes on the study in general: Every seasonal influenza vaccination brings in few new T cells, the authors suggested.

Each CDR3 protein is one row after TCRdb ran MiXCR on the RT-PCR reads. The profile covers about 830,000 distinct CDR3 sequences, with around 20% appearing a single time and roughly a tenth taken by the ten largest. Concerning this clonotype itself: Its antigen remains unidentified.

CDR3 length: 13 residues. Per germline, CDR1 MGHRA and CDR2 YSYEKL. The V and J ends lost 0 bases and 4 bases respectively, with 6 bases between them. The V and J genes are TRBV4-1 and TRBJ2-5; D ambiguous. This sequence originates from a man in his forties or fifties who received an inactivated influenza vaccine. Sequencing was performed on PBMCs from blood, taken roughly 5 days after vaccination. CDR3 loop: CASSQEGVETQYF. DNA of the CDR3: TGCGCCAGCAGCCAAGAAGGCGTAGAGACCCAGTACTTC.